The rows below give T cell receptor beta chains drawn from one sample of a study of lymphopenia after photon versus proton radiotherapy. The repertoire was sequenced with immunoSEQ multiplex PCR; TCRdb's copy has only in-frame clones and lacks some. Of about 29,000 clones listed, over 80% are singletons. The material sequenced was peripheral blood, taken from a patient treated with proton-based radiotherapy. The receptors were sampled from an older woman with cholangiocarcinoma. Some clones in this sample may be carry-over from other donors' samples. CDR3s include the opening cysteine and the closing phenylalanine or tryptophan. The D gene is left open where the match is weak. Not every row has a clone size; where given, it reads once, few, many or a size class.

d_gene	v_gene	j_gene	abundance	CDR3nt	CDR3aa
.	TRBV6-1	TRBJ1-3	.	TGTGCCAGCAGTGAAGCGTCAACTAACCAGGGAAACACCATATATTTT	CASSEASTNQGNTIYF
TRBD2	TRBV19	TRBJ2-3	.	TGTGCCAGTAGTCGCGGGGGGTACACAGATACGCAGTATTTT	CASSRGGYTDTQYF
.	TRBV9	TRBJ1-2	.	TGTGCCAGCAGCCCTGACACCTCGGGGGACTATGGCTACACCTTC	CASSPDTSGDYGYTF
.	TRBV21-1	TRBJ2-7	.	TGTGCCAGCAGCAAATCTCGTGGGGGCGCATACGAGCAGTACTTC	CASSKSRGGAYEQYF
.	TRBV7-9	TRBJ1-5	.	TGTGCCAGCACCCAAGGCGTTAGGGGCCACAATCAGCCCCAGCATTTT	CASTQGVRGHNQPQHF
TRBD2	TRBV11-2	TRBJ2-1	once	TGTGCCAGCAGCTCGCGGAGACTAGCGGCCTACAATGAGCAGTTCTTC	CASSSRRLAAYNEQFF
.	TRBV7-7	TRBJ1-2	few	TGTGCTAGCAGCTTAGCGAAGGCAGGGCCACCGGAGGCTGGCTACACCTTC	CASSLAKAGPPEAGYTF
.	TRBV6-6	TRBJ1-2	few	TGTGCCAGCAGGATACAGGACGCATATGGCTACACCTTC	CASRIQDAYGYTF
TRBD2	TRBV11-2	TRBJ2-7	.	TGTGCCAGCAGGCCTGGACTAGCGGGGGCCTACGAGCAGTACTTC	CASRPGLAGAYEQYF
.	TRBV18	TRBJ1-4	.	TGTGCCAGCTCACCCTATACTACAGGAGCGGATGAAAAACTGTTTTTT	CASSPYTTGADEKLFF
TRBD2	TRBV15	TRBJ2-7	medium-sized	TGTGCCACCAGCAGGGGACTAGCGGGGGCCTACGAGCAGTACTTC	CATSRGLAGAYEQYF
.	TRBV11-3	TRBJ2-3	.	TGTGCCAGCAGCCCGAGCGGACCCACAGATACGCAGTATTTT	CASSPSGPTDTQYF
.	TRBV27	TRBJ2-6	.	TGTGCCAGCAGTTTCTGGGGAGGTGGGGCCAACGTCCTGACTTTC	CASSFWGGGANVLTF
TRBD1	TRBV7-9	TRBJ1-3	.	TGTGCCAGCAGCTTATCGGACAGGCCCTCTGGAAACACCATATATTTT	CASSLSDRPSGNTIYF
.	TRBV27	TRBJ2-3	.	TGTGCCAGCAGTCCCCGCGGGGCCTCTAGTTGGGTAGATACGCAGTATTTT	CASSPRGASSWVDTQYF
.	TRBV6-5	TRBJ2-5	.	TGTGCCAGCAGACAAACACTAAAAGAGACCCAGTACTTC	CASRQTLKETQYF
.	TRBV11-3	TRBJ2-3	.	TGTGCCAGCAGCTCGGACGGGGTTAGAAATACGCAGTATTTT	CASSSDGVRNTQYF
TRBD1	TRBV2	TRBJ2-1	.	TGTGCCAGCAGTGGGACAGGGGAGGGGAATGAGCAGTTCTTC	CASSGTGEGNEQFF
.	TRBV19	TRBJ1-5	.	TGTGCCAGTAGTATGGGTAGATTCAATCAGCCCCAGCATTTT	CASSMGRFNQPQHF
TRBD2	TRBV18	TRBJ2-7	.	TGTGCCAGTTCCCAGACTAGCAGAACCTACGAGCAGTACTTC	CASSQTSRTYEQYF
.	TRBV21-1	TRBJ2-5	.	TGTGCCAGCAGCAGGGGGCAGTTCCAAGAGACCCAGTACTTC	CASSRGQFQETQYF
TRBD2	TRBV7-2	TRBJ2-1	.	TGTGCCAGCAGCGCTGGAACCACTAGCGGGAGTCTCAATGAGCAGTTCTTC	CASSAGTTSGSLNEQFF
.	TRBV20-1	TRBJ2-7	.	TGCAGTGCCCTTGACGCCTACGAGCAGTACTTC	CSALDAYEQYF
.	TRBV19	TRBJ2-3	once	TGTGCCAGTAGTATAGATAGGGGGACAGATACGCAGTATTTT	CASSIDRGTDTQYF
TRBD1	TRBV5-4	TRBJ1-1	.	TGTGCCAGCACCTTACGGGACAGGGGAACTGAAGCTTTCTTT	CASTLRDRGTEAFF
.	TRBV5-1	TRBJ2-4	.	TGCGCCAGCAGCTTGGGCCCCAGGGGACGGGGGGTAATTCAGTACTTC	CASSLGPRGRGVIQYF
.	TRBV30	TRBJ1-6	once	TGTGCCAAACGGGAGCAGATCGATAATTCACCCCTCCACTTT	CAKREQIDNSPLHF
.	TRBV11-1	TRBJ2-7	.	TGTGCCAGCAGCTTAGCACCGCTTGGCCTCGGCTACGAGCAGTACTTC	CASSLAPLGLGYEQYF
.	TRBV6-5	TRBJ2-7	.	TGTGCCAGCAGTTATACACCTTCCTACGAGCAGTACTTC	CASSYTPSYEQYF
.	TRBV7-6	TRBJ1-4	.	TGTGCCAGCAGCTGGACCGACTCCCCAACTAATGAAAAACTGTTTTTT	CASSWTDSPTNEKLFF
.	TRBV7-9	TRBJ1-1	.	TGTGCCAGCAGCTTAGTAGGGGCGAGGGCTGAAGCTTTCTTT	CASSLVGARAEAFF
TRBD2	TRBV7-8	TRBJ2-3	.	TGTGCCAGCAGCCCGAGACTAGCGGGAGTGGTAGATACGCAGTATTTT	CASSPRLAGVVDTQYF
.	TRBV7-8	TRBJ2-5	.	TGTGCCAGCAGCTTTAACTTGGTAACAGCTGGGGAGACCCAGTACTTC	CASSFNLVTAGETQYF
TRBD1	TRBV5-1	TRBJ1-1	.	TGCGCCAGCAGCGCGGGACAGAGTGAAGCTGAAGCTTTCTTT	CASSAGQSEAEAFF
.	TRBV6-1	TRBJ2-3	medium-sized	TGTGCCAGCAGTCACACAGATACGCAGTATTTT	CASSHTDTQYF
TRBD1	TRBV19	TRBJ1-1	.	TGTGCCAGCAAATCCGACAGGGGGCGTACTGAAGCTTTCTTT	CASKSDRGRTEAFF
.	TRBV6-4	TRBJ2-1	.	TGTGCCAGCAGTGAACGGGGGACGCTACCCTACAATGAGCAGTTCTTC	CASSERGTLPYNEQFF
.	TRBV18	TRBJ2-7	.	TGTGCCAGCTCACCACCGGCGCCGACTCCCACATCCTACGAGCAGTACTTC	CASSPPAPTPTSYEQYF
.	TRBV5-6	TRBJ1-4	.	TGTGCCAGCAGCTCAGGTGGAGAAAAACTGTTTTTT	CASSSGGEKLFF
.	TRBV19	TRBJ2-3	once	TGTGCCAGTAGTATTGAGGCTAGGAGGACAGATACGCAGTATTTT	CASSIEARRTDTQYF
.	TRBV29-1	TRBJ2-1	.	TGCAGCGTGGAAGGACAGTCCTCCTACAATGAGCAGTTCTTC	CSVEGQSSYNEQFF
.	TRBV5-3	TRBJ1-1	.	TGTGCCAGAAGCTTCGAAGGGAACACTGAAGCTTTCTTT	CARSFEGNTEAFF
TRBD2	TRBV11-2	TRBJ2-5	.	TGTGCCAGCAGCCTCGGGACTAGCGGGAGAGAGGAGACCCAGTACTTC	CASSLGTSGREETQYF
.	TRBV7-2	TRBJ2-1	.	TGTGCCAGCAGCCCTTCAACAGGGCGCAATGAGCAGTTCTTC	CASSPSTGRNEQFF
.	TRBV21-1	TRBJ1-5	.	TGTGCCAGCAGCTCTGCCCGGGACCACAATCAGCCCCAGCATTTT	CASSSARDHNQPQHF
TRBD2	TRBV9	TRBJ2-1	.	TGTGCCAGCAGCGTAGGGACTAGCGGGGGGTACAATGAGCAGTTCTTC	CASSVGTSGGYNEQFF
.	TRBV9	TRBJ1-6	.	TGTGCCAGCAGCGTAGGGGGAGGGCAGGAAGGTTCACCCCTCCACTTT	CASSVGGGQEGSPLHF
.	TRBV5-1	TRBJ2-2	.	TGCGCCAGCAGCTTGGCCGGTAATCTCGGCACCGGGGAGCTGTTTTTT	CASSLAGNLGTGELFF
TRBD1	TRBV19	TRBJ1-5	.	TGTGCCAGTAGTCCACCGGGACAGGGGGTTGGGAATCAGCCCCAGCATTTT	CASSPPGQGVGNQPQHF
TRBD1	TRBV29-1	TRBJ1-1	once	TGCAGCGTTGAGGGACAGGGGTACACTGAAGCTTTCTTT	CSVEGQGYTEAFF
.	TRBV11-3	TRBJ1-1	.	TGTGCCAGCAGTCACGGGGCCAACACTGAAGCTTTCTTT	CASSHGANTEAFF
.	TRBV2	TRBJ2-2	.	TGTGCCAGCAGAAACAGGGCGCGATCGAACACCGGGGAGCTGTTTTTT	CASRNRARSNTGELFF
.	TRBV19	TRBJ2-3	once	TGTGCCAGTAGTGGTTCTCCGAGAGATACGCAGTATTTT	CASSGSPRDTQYF
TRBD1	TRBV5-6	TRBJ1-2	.	TGTGCCAGCGGGCCGGGACAGGGATATGGCTACACCTTC	CASGPGQGYGYTF
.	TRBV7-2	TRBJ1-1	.	TGTGCCAGCAGCTTAAGTCGCCTTACAGGGTTTCAAGCTTTCTTT	CASSLSRLTGFQAFF
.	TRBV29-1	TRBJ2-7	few	TGCAGCGTTGAAGACAACGAGCAGTACTTC	CSVEDNEQYF
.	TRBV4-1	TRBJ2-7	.	TGCGCCAGCAGCCAAGATCACGGATACCTTTCCTACGAGCAGTACTTC	CASSQDHGYLSYEQYF
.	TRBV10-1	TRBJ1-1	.	TGCGCCAGCAGTGACGACACGAACACTGAAGCTTTCTTT	CASSDDTNTEAFF
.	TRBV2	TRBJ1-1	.	TGTGCCAGCACCCCCCCGGGGGTTCGGGGTAACACTGAAGCTTTCTTT	CASTPPGVRGNTEAFF
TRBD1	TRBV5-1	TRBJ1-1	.	TGCGCCAGCAGCTCCCGGGACAGGGGGCTTGGTTTCTTT	CASSSRDRGLGFF